This T cell receptor beta chain stems from a study of CD4+ T cells in melanoma. Study conclusions and caveats: Diverse differentiation states were reported for melanoma neoantigen-specific CD4+ T cells. CD8+ T cell, macrophage and B cell function reportedly correlated with neoantigen-specific CD4+ T cells.

Produced via immunoSEQ multiplex PCR; TCRdb's table is partial and in-frame only. The sample has about 120,000 clones; 80% to 95% are singletons. The length of the CDR3 is 19 residues. V gave up 1 base and J gave up 0 bases, with 18 bases separating them. Germline CDR1 is LNHNV and CDR2 is YYDKDF (reference sequence). With regard to this clone: Antigen: not known.

The receptor's source is a human donor with melanoma. V and J are TRBV15 and TRBJ1-4, with TRBD1 as a possible D gene (6 bases). Material for sequencing was peripheral blood. The CDR3 DNA is TGTGCCACCAGCAGAGGGGCCAAGGGGACATTTGCAACTAATGAAAAACTGTTTTTT. Translated: CATSRGAKGTFATNEKLFF.